The rows below give T cell receptor beta chains drawn from one sample of a study of cytomegalovirus exposure and HLA in healthy donors. Clones were read by immunoSEQ multiplex PCR, and TCRdb kept only the in-frame ones, dropping some. Listed are 130,000 or so clones; over 2% falls within the top ten. Input material: PBMCs. Receptors originate from a woman under 30 in good health and CMV-seronegative. CDR3s include the opening cysteine and the closing phenylalanine or tryptophan. A D gene is named only where the DNA matches it firmly.

TRBD1,TRBV14,TRBJ2-2,TGTGCCAGCAGCCAAAACAGGGGTGCCACCGGGGAGCTGTTTTTT,CASSQNRGATGELFF
NA,TRBV9,TRBJ2-7,TGTGCCAGCAGCGTAGGGAATAAGGGCGTAGAAGGGGACTACGAGCAGTACTTC,CASSVGNKGVEGDYEQYF
TRBD1,TRBV25-1,TRBJ1-2,TGTGCCAGCAGTGACAGGGGGTGGTTTGGTGGCTACACCTTC,CASSDRGWFGGYTF
TRBD2,TRBV29-1,TRBJ2-1,TGCAGCGTTGCTATAGCGGGAGATGGTGAGCAGTTCTTC,CSVAIAGDGEQFF
NA,TRBV11-2,TRBJ2-3,TGTGCCAGCAGCTTAGAGGGGGGTCCGGAGTATTTT,CASSLEGGPEYF
TRBD2,TRBV7-2,TRBJ2-1,TGTGCCAGCAGCTCTCCGACTAGCGGGAGGGTGAATGAGCAGTTCTTC,CASSSPTSGRVNEQFF
TRBD2,TRBV28,TRBJ2-1,TGTGCCAGCAGTCCCCCTAGCGGGAGAAATGAGCAGTTCTTC,CASSPPSGRNEQFF
TRBD2,TRBV9,TRBJ2-3,TGTGCCAGCAGCCGGGGGGATGGTTCCTTCGATACGCAGTATTTT,CASSRGDGSFDTQYF
TRBD1,TRBV2,TRBJ2-3,TGTGCCAGCAGCTCACAGGGGACAGATACGCAGTATTTT,CASSSQGTDTQYF
TRBD1,TRBV5-1,TRBJ1-1,TGCGCCAGCAGCTTGGCTGACAGGGCTGAAGCTTTCTTT,CASSLADRAEAFF
NA,TRBV6-5,TRBJ2-2,TGTGCCAGCAGTTACTCGATAGTCAGGGCTGTCGGGGAGCTGTTTTTT,CASSYSIVRAVGELFF
NA,TRBV7-2,TRBJ1-5,TGTGCCAGCACCCTTGGCACGAGCAATCAGCCCCAGCATTTT,CASTLGTSNQPQHF
NA,TRBV6-5,TRBJ1-1,TGTGCCAGCAGGGCAGGGTTACGCACTGAAGCTTTCTTT,CASRAGLRTEAFF
NA,TRBV7-9,TRBJ2-2,TGTGCCAGCAGACCACATATATCGAACACCGGGGAGCTGTTTTTT,CASRPHISNTGELFF
TRBD1,TRBV6-1,TRBJ2-3,TGTGCCAGCAGTTTGACAGGGGGCGCAGATACGCAGTATTTT,CASSLTGGADTQYF
NA,TRBV6-5,TRBJ2-7,TGTGCCAGCAGTTACTCGGCCTCACCGAGGTACGAGCAGTACTTC,CASSYSASPRYEQYF
NA,TRBV19,TRBJ1-1,TGTGCCAGTAGCCCCGAGTGGTTGGGGCGGGGCGGGGGGAACACTGAAGCTTTCTTT,CASSPEWLGRGGGNTEAFF
TRBD2,TRBV7-9,TRBJ2-5,TGTGCCAGCAGCCCCTGGACTAGCGGGAGGGCCGAGGAGACCCAGTACTTC,CASSPWTSGRAEETQYF
NA,TRBV14,TRBJ2-7,TGTGCCAGCAGCCAAGGGACAGCGGATGGGAAATACGAGCAGTACTTC,CASSQGTADGKYEQYF
NA,TRBV27,TRBJ1-1,TGTGCCAGCAGTTTTGGGGGGGGACCTGAAGCTTTCTTT,CASSFGGGPEAFF
TRBD2,TRBV7-2,TRBJ2-3,TGTGCCAGCAGCTCCCTAGCGGGCAGCACAGATACGCAGTATTTT,CASSSLAGSTDTQYF
NA,TRBV14,TRBJ1-4,TGTGCCAGCAGCCCACGACTAACTAATGAAAAACTGTTTTTT,CASSPRLTNEKLFF
NA,TRBV7-9,TRBJ1-1,TGTGCCAGCAGCTACGGACAGAGTTTTGAAGCTTTCTTT,CASSYGQSFEAFF
NA,TRBV11-3,TRBJ2-1,TGTGCCAGCAGCTTAGATTGGTCTAGCGAGTACTCCTACAATGAGCAGTTCTTC,CASSLDWSSEYSYNEQFF
TRBD1,TRBV30,TRBJ2-1,TGTGCCTGGAGTGTAGAGGACAGGGGGCTTAATGAGCAGTTCTTC,CAWSVEDRGLNEQFF
TRBD1,TRBV10-3,TRBJ2-2,TGTGCCACCTCGGGACAGGGGGACACCGGGGAGCTGTTTTTT,CATSGQGDTGELFF
TRBD2,TRBV7-2,TRBJ2-5,TGTGCCAGCAGCTTAATTGGCGGGAGTAGGGAGACCCAGTACTTC,CASSLIGGSRETQYF
TRBD1,TRBV7-3,TRBJ2-7,TGTGCCAGCAGCTTAAACAGGGGCGGCGAGCAGTACTTC,CASSLNRGGEQYF
TRBD1,TRBV6-1,TRBJ2-1,TGTGCCAGCGGGGACAGGGTACACTACAATGAGCAGTTCTTC,CASGDRVHYNEQFF
TRBD1,TRBV28,TRBJ1-4,TGTGCCAGCAGTCTGGGACAGGGGGGGGGCGAAAAACTGTTTTTT,CASSLGQGGGEKLFF
NA,TRBV7-6,TRBJ1-2,TGTGCCAGCAGCCCCCGGGTCTTAGAAGCTGGCTACACCTTC,CASSPRVLEAGYTF
NA,TRBV27,TRBJ2-1,TGTGCCAGCAGTTTAGGGGCTAGTCTAAATGAGCAGTTCTTC,CASSLGASLNEQFF
TRBD2,TRBV4-2,TRBJ2-1,TGTGCCAGCAGCCAAGATCATATAGCGGGTGACGCACGGGGGTACAATGAGCAGTTCTTC,CASSQDHIAGDARGYNEQFF
TRBD2,TRBV6-1,TRBJ2-7,TGTGCCAGCAGTGATAAAGGAGCGGGGCCCCCCTACGAGCAGTACTTC,CASSDKGAGPPYEQYF
TRBD1,TRBV29-1,TRBJ2-3,TGCAGCGTTGACCCACAGGGGATAAGCACAGATACGCAGTATTTT,CSVDPQGISTDTQYF
NA,TRBV5-1,TRBJ2-2,TGCGCCAGCTGGGGCAGGAACACCGGGGAGCTGTTTTTT,CASWGRNTGELFF
NA,TRBV5-4,TRBJ1-1,TGTGCCAGCAGCTCCCGCCAGGGGAGCACTGAAGCTTTCTTT,CASSSRQGSTEAFF
TRBD1,TRBV6-5,TRBJ1-1,TGTGCCAGCAGTTACGCCTCACAGGGGGCTGAAGCTTTCTTT,CASSYASQGAEAFF
NA,TRBV7-9,TRBJ2-1,TGTGCCAGCAGCATGACTACGGGACTCCACATAGATGAGCAGTTCTTC,CASSMTTGLHIDEQFF
NA,TRBV30,TRBJ1-3,TGTGCCTGGAGAGCTAATGGAAACACCATATATTTT,CAWRANGNTIYF
TRBD2,TRBV7-9,TRBJ2-3,TGTGCCAGCAGCCCCGGACTAGCGGACGCAGATACGCAGTATTTT,CASSPGLADADTQYF
NA,TRBV6-1,TRBJ2-5,TGTGCCAGCAGTGAAGTTCCCGAACAGGGATATGCCCAGTACTTC,CASSEVPEQGYAQYF
NA,TRBV14,TRBJ2-1,TGTGCCAGCAGCCGGGGCGGTGAGCAGTTCTTC,CASSRGGEQFF
TRBD2,TRBV7-9,TRBJ2-1,TGTGCCAGCAGCTTAGAGCGGGAGAGGTTCAATGAGCAGTTCTTC,CASSLERERFNEQFF
TRBD1,TRBV2,TRBJ1-2,TGTGCCAGCAGTCGCAGGGGGGCCTATGGCTACACCTTC,CASSRRGAYGYTF
TRBD2,TRBV7-2,TRBJ2-5,TGTGCCAGCAGCTTCGCGGGAGCCCTTGTGGAGACCCAGTACTTC,CASSFAGALVETQYF
TRBD1,TRBV27,TRBJ1-4,TGTGCCAGCAGTTTATCGAGGACAGGGGCGGGGGAACTGTTTTTT,CASSLSRTGAGELFF
NA,TRBV10-1,TRBJ1-4,TGCGCCAGCAGTGAGTCAGGGGAGGCTGAAAAACTGTTTTTT,CASSESGEAEKLFF